The entry that follows covers one T cell receptor beta chain sequence. As yet, its antigen is unknown. The CDR3 runs 14 residues. Between the trimmed V and J ends, which lost 3 bases and 5 bases, there was a span of 16 bases. Germline V lookup: CDR1 DFQATT, CDR2 SNEGSKA (reference sequence). The data are from a study of T-cell memory formation after mild COVID-19. The wider study: The study found TCR clusters largely donor specific.

General study results and limits: CD4+ clones that contracted lay mainly in CM and EM; CD8+ ones lay in EMRA. That cross-reactive memory joined was suggested by some responding clones appearing in pre-infection memory. Among clones contracting day 15 to 85, CD4/CD8 was balanced, whereas later expanders leaned CD4+.

TCRdb reprocessed the 5' RACE reads with MiXCR, giving one entry per CDR3 protein. The table shows roughly 250,000 distinct CDR3 sequences, with around 15% occurring only once. The chain couples TRBV20-1 to TRBJ2-5; a weak D match, TRBD2 (6 bases). The source is a man aged 18 to 30 who had mild COVID-19 (a few samples of this study predate the infection). Cell type and time point are not known. Sequencing was carried out using PBMCs or a T cell subset sorted from them (not recorded which). The CDR3 DNA follows: TGCAGTGCTAGGTCGGTGGGGGGTCCGGAGACCCAGTACTTC. Translated, it gives CSARSVGGPETQYF.